Described below is a single T cell receptor (beta chain) sequence and its context. This sample is part of a study of blood T cell repertoires in COVID-19. Trimming pared 4 bases from V and 5 bases from J, leaving 12 bases between. Germline assignment: CDR1 SGDLS and CDR2 YYNGEE. This CDR3 contains 13 residues. Source study methods: Amplification of reference gene primers provided the estimated nucleated cell counts. Here immunoSEQ multiplex PCR was the method, and the copy in TCRdb shows in-frame clones only, minus some. V and J calls and clone size come straight from that table; D and trimming were deduced from the DNA. This table has some 300,000 clones, approximately 85% appearing once.

The chain recombines TRBV9 with TRBJ1-1; TRBD1 is a possible D gene (5 bases). The sequence came from a woman in her twenties or thirties who had recovered from COVID-19. The specimen was PBMCs or T cells enriched from blood (not recorded which). The CDR3: CASSTPGRTEAFF. CDR3 nucleotides: TGTGCCAGCAGCACCCCAGGGAGGACTGAAGCTTTCTTT.